These T cell receptor beta chains were read from a single sample in a study of T cells in Graves' hyperthyroidism and ophthalmopathy. TCRdb redid the calling of the multiplex PCR reads with MiXCR, one entry per CDR3 protein. The sample includes hundreds of thousands of distinct CDR3 sequences, 14% of them seen just once. The specimen was blood. The receptors derive from a woman in her thirties or forties with Graves' hyperthyroidism. Each CDR3 is given with its conserved first and last residue. D genes are given only for firm matches. Expanded clones are given a class, and other clones once, few, many or no size at all.

DNA: TGTGCCAGCAGCTTGGACAGAAAAAGCTCCTATAATTCACCCCTCCACTTT
CDR3: CASSLDRKSSYNSPLHF
D: NA
length: 17
size: NA
J: TRBJ1-6
V: TRBV5-5

DNA: TGTGCCAGCAGTTCTGGGGCTGGCTCCCTCTCCTACGAGCAGTACTTC
CDR3: CASSSGAGSLSYEQYF
D: NA
length: 16
size: once
J: TRBJ2-7
V: TRBV6-5

DNA: TGCAGTGCTAGAGAAGTAGGCCAAGAGACCCAGTACTTC
CDR3: CSAREVGQETQYF
D: NA
length: 13
size: NA
J: TRBJ2-5
V: TRBV20-1

DNA: TGTGCCAGCAGGGGGACATCAAGGAGTACGACTAATGAAAAACTGTTTTTT
CDR3: CASRGTSRSTTNEKLFF
D: NA
length: 17
size: NA
J: TRBJ1-4
V: TRBV2

DNA: TGTGCCAGCAGCTTAGCGGCCCTATTAAGGGCGGGTGAGCAGTTCTTC
CDR3: CASSLAALLRAGEQFF
D: NA
length: 16
size: many
J: TRBJ2-1
V: TRBV7-8

DNA: TGTGCCAGCAGTTTATACAGGGGGAACACCGGGGAGCTGTTTTTT
CDR3: CASSLYRGNTGELFF
D: TRBD1
length: 15
size: few
J: TRBJ2-2
V: TRBV6-1

DNA: TGCGCCACCCGCCGGGAGGAGGGATGGAATGAGCAGTTCTTC
CDR3: CATRREEGWNEQFF
D: TRBD2
length: 14
size: many
J: TRBJ2-1
V: TRBV5-1

DNA: TGTGCCGGCAGTTCGAAGACAGGCAACAATCAGCCCCAGCATTTT
CDR3: CAGSSKTGNNQPQHF
D: NA
length: 15
size: once
J: TRBJ1-5
V: TRBV6-5

DNA: TGTGCCAGCAGGTATACTAGCGGGAGCTACAATGAGCAGTTCTTC
CDR3: CASRYTSGSYNEQFF
D: TRBD2
length: 15
size: few
J: TRBJ2-1
V: TRBV6-9

DNA: TGCGCCAGCAGCAGACACCAGGGGGAGGGTACCGGGGAGCTGTTTTTT
CDR3: CASSRHQGEGTGELFF
D: NA
length: 16
size: few
J: TRBJ2-2
V: TRBV5-1

DNA: TGTGCCAGCAGGGACAGGAGATACAACTATGGCTACACCTTC
CDR3: CASRDRRYNYGYTF
D: TRBD1
length: 14
size: many
J: TRBJ1-2
V: TRBV3-1

DNA: TGTGCCAGCAGTTTCTTACAGGGGGGCGAGCAGTACTTC
CDR3: CASSFLQGGEQYF
D: TRBD1
length: 13
size: many
J: TRBJ2-7
V: TRBV12-3/TRBV12-4

DNA: TGTGCCAGCAGTTCCCTCGAGGCAGGGGAAAATGGCTACACCTTC
CDR3: CASSSLEAGENGYTF
D: NA
length: 15
size: few
J: TRBJ1-2
V: TRBV6-1

DNA: TGCGCCAGCAGCTTGGGGGAGGGCGACAATGAGCAGTTCTTC
CDR3: CASSLGEGDNEQFF
D: TRBD2
length: 14
size: few
J: TRBJ2-1
V: TRBV5-1

DNA: TGCAGCATCAGACAGGGGGCGAGCACAGATACGCAGTATTTT
CDR3: CSIRQGASTDTQYF
D: TRBD1
length: 14
size: many
J: TRBJ2-3
V: TRBV29-1

DNA: TGTGCCAGCTCACTGGACCAGGGTGCGGGCAATCAGCCCCAGCATTTT
CDR3: CASSLDQGAGNQPQHF
D: NA
length: 16
size: many
J: TRBJ1-5
V: TRBV18

DNA: TGTGCCAGCAGCTTGGACAGGGACCGCCCTGAAGCTTTCTTT
CDR3: CASSLDRDRPEAFF
D: TRBD1
length: 14
size: few
J: TRBJ1-1
V: TRBV7-9

DNA: TGTGCCAGCACCGACGGCTCCAGAGTGACTGGGGCCAACGTCCTGACTTTC
CDR3: CASTDGSRVTGANVLTF
D: NA
length: 17
size: NA
J: TRBJ2-6
V: TRBV28

DNA: TGTGCCAGCGGACTAGCGGGGTCCTACGAGCAGTACTTC
CDR3: CASGLAGSYEQYF
D: TRBD2
length: 13
size: many
J: TRBJ2-7
V: TRBV27

DNA: TGTGCCAGCAGCGGGGACAGGGGGGGCGACTATGGCTACACCTTC
CDR3: CASSGDRGGDYGYTF
D: TRBD1
length: 15
size: NA
J: TRBJ1-2
V: TRBV9

DNA: TGTGCCAGCAGCGTATCTTCTAACAGCAATCAGCCCCAGCATTTT
CDR3: CASSVSSNSNQPQHF
D: NA
length: 15
size: NA
J: TRBJ1-5
V: TRBV9

DNA: TGCAGTGCTAGAGATCTACTAGCGGCGGGGTCAGATACGCAGTATTTT
CDR3: CSARDLLAAGSDTQYF
D: TRBD2
length: 16
size: many
J: TRBJ2-3
V: TRBV20-1

DNA: TGCAGCGCAACACAGGGAACCAACGAGCAGTACTTC
CDR3: CSATQGTNEQYF
D: NA
length: 12
size: many
J: TRBJ2-7
V: TRBV29-1

DNA: TGTGCCAGCAGCTTTGATGGTTTTGGGACCTCAAACACTGAAGCTTTCTTT
CDR3: CASSFDGFGTSNTEAFF
D: NA
length: 17
size: NA
J: TRBJ1-1
V: TRBV7-2

DNA: TGCGCCAGCAGCCCGACAGGGGTCAGCTATGGCTACACCTTC
CDR3: CASSPTGVSYGYTF
D: TRBD1
length: 14
size: few
J: TRBJ1-2
V: TRBV5-1

DNA: TGTGCCAGCAGCCCTAGGACAGGGGCTAATAATTCACCCCTCCACTTT
CDR3: CASSPRTGANNSPLHF
D: TRBD1
length: 16
size: NA
J: TRBJ1-6
V: TRBV7-4

DNA: TGTGCCATCAGTGGAGGACAGGGGAGGAATGAGCAGTTCTTC
CDR3: CAISGGQGRNEQFF
D: TRBD1
length: 14
size: many
J: TRBJ2-1
V: TRBV10-3

DNA: TGTGCCAGCAGACTAGCGGGAGCTGATACGCAGTATTTT
CDR3: CASRLAGADTQYF
D: TRBD2
length: 13
size: many
J: TRBJ2-3
V: TRBV27